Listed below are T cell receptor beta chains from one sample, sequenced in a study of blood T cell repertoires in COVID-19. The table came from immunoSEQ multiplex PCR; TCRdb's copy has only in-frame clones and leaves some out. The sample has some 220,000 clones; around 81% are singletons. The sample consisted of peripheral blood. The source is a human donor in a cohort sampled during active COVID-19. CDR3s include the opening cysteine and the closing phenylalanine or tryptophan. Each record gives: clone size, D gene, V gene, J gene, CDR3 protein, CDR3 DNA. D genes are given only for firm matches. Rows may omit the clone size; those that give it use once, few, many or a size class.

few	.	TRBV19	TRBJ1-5	CASAGGWGQPQHF	TGTGCCAGTGCCGGGGGGTGGGGTCAGCCCCAGCATTTT
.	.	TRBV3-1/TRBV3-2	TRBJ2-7	CASSQVSYEQYF	TGTGCCAGCAGCCAAGTCAGTTACGAGCAGTACTTC
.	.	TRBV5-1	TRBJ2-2	CASSLGSTKGSELFF	TGCGCCAGCAGCTTGGGCTCGACTAAAGGATCAGAGCTGTTTTTT
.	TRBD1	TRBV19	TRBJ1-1	CASRQEGATEAFF	TGTGCCAGTAGGCAAGAGGGGGCCACTGAAGCTTTCTTT
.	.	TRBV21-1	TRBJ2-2	CASSKVPSGGPANTGELFF	TGTGCCAGCAGCAAAGTGCCTAGCGGGGGACCCGCGAACACCGGGGAGCTGTTTTTT
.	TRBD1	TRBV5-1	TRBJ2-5	CASSSLKQGARETQYF	TGCGCCAGCAGCTCCCTGAAACAGGGGGCCAGGGAGACCCAGTACTTC
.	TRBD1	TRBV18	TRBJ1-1	CASSPGVDREAFF	TGTGCCAGCTCACCAGGTGTGGACAGGGAAGCTTTCTTT
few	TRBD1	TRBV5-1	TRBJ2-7	CASSFQGVSSYEQYF	TGCGCCAGCAGCTTTCAGGGGGTAAGCTCCTACGAGCAGTACTTC
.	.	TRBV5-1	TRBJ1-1	CASSLGGPVNTEAFF	TGCGCCAGCAGCTTGGGGGGGCCAGTGAACACTGAAGCTTTCTTT
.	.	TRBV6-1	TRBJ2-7	CASSEAVGSLGYEQYF	TGTGCCAGCAGTGAAGCCGTCGGGAGCCTCGGTTACGAGCAGTACTTC
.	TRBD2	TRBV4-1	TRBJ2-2	CASSQLAGFNTGELFF	TGCGCCAGCAGCCAGCTAGCGGGTTTTAACACCGGGGAGCTGTTTTTT
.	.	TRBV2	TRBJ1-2	CASRRFKEGYTF	TGTGCCAGCCGCAGGTTTAAGGAAGGCTACACCTTC
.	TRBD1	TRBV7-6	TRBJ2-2	CASSLGQGADGELFF	TGTGCCAGCAGCTTAGGGCAGGGGGCGGACGGGGAGCTGTTTTTT
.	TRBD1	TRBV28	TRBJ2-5	CASSWTGGFQETQYF	TGTGCCAGCAGTTGGACAGGGGGCTTCCAAGAGACCCAGTACTTC
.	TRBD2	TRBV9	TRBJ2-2	CASSPSGMGPNTGELFF	TGTGCCAGCAGCCCTAGCGGGATGGGGCCGAACACCGGGGAGCTGTTTTTT
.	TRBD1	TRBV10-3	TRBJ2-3	CASRDRGRDTQYF	TGTGCCAGTAGGGACAGGGGGCGAGATACGCAGTATTTT